The 14 T cell receptor beta chains below all came from one sample that was sequenced in a study of blood T cell repertoires in COVID-19. The data were produced by immunoSEQ multiplex PCR, yet TCRdb's version contains in-frame clones alone and is incomplete. Altogether more than 120,000 clones are present, about 85% being singletons, with the ten largest covering approximately 2.5%. Sequenced: peripheral blood. These receptors originate from a human donor with acute or convalescent COVID-19. The donor label of this sample is uncertain.

The table lists this clone with a few counts. The CDR3 here is CATSRDRVDTQYF. The CDR3 DNA sequence: TGTGCCACCAGCAGAGATCGCGTGGATACGCAGTATTTT. The chain is built from TRBV15 and TRBJ2-3; unclear D gene. Trimming removed 0 bases at V and 6 bases at J, with 7 bases between. The CDR3 length is 13 residues. From germline, CDR1 is LNHNV and CDR2 YYDKDF (reference sequence).

The gene calls are TRBV5-1 and TRBJ1-2, with 11 bases identical to TRBD1. Trimming removed 2 bases from V and 7 bases from J; junction bases left unmatched: 7. This CDR3 is 15 amino acids long. Germline CDR1 reads SGHRS; CDR2 reads YFSETQ. The CDR3 reads CASSFDGQGAVGYTF. DNA for the CDR3: TGCGCCAGCAGCTTTGATGGACAGGGGGCGGTTGGCTACACCTTC.

The V call is TRBV3-1 (or the pseudogene TRBV3-2), the J call TRBJ1-2, with 7 positions matching TRBD1. The CDR3 totals 14 residues. The germline gives CDR1 LGHDT, CDR2 YNNKEL (reference sequence). V was pared by 3 bases and J by 4 bases, with 5 bases of the junction left unmatched. The CDR3 protein is CASSHNRGSYGYTF. DNA for the CDR3: TGTGCCAGCAGCCACAACAGGGGTAGCTATGGCTACACCTTC.

This chain connects TRBV5-1 to TRBJ1-3; 8 positions agree with TRBD1. The CDR3 runs 16 residues. Germline CDR1 is SGHRS and CDR2 is YFSETQ. Trimming removed 0 bases from V and 0 bases from J; junction bases left unmatched: 2. As DNA, the CDR3 is TGCGCCAGCAGCTTGGATACAGGGGGCTCTGGAAACACCATATATTTT. This sequence encodes CASSLDTGGSGNTIYF.

The CDR3 spells CASSFQGWGLNTGELFF. The CDR3 DNA reads as TGTGCCAGCAGTTTCCAGGGCTGGGGCCTGAACACCGGGGAGCTGTTTTTT. The rearrangement uses TRBV28 and TRBJ2-2, with a possible D match to TRBD1 (5 bases). The length of the CDR3 is 17 residues. Trimming cost V 3 bases and J 1 base, with 15 bases left between them. CDR1 is MDHEN and CDR2 is SYDVKM in the germline V gene.

The V gene is TRBV27, the J gene TRBJ2-2; D is undetermined. The CDR3 loop spans 12 amino acids. The V and J ends lost 5 bases and 7 bases respectively, with 8 bases between them. CDR1 is MNHEY, CDR2 SMNVEV, per germline (reference sequence). This CDR3 is CASSESGGELFF. Here the CDR3 DNA reads TGTGCCAGCAGTGAGTCTGGCGGGGAGCTGTTTTTT.

J is TRBJ2-7 and V is TRBV4-2, with a weak D call TRBD2 (6 bases). The germline V gene encodes CDR1 LGHNA and CDR2 YNFKEQ. V lost 4 bases and J 1 base, leaving 17 bases between the germline ends. The CDR3 loop spans 16 amino acids. The CDR3, as DNA: TGTGCCAGCAGCCCGCGCGAGGGACTGTGGTCCTACGAGCAGTACTTC. Its protein product is CASSPREGLWSYEQYF.

This chain joins TRBV2 and TRBJ1-5; D unclear. Trimming shortened V by 6 bases and J by 1 base, and 13 bases separated the two germline ends. The CDR3 has 15 residues. The germline V gene encodes CDR1 SNHLY and CDR2 FYNNEI. This CDR3 reads CASRARQLSNQPQHF. CDR3 sequence (DNA): TGTGCCAGCAGGGCGCGGCAGCTCAGCAATCAGCCCCAGCATTTT.

The sample holds one count of this clone. The chain employs TRBV6-2 or TRBV6-3 and TRBJ1-5; D gene uncertain. The CDR3 consists of 14 residues. From germline, CDR1 is MNHEY and CDR2 SVGEGT. V was pared by 5 bases and J by 6 bases, with 14 bases between. The CDR3: CASSQMARGQPQHF. The CDR3 region has the DNA TGTGCCAGCAGTCAGATGGCACGGGGTCAGCCCCAGCATTTT.

This clone was observed a few times. The genes are TRBV5-4 and TRBJ1-2, with TRBD1 matching 11 bases. J gave up 5 bases and V 2 bases, and 8 bases lay outside the gene matches. Germline loops: CDR1 SGHNT, CDR2 YYREEE (reference sequence). The CDR3 consists of 16 residues. CDR3 sequence: CASSLPPGQGVYGYTF. The CDR3 DNA is TGTGCCAGCAGCTTACCCCCGGGACAGGGGGTTTATGGCTACACCTTC.

V usage is TRBV24-1 and J usage is TRBJ2-2; TRBD2 is a possible D gene (6 bases). Germline-derived CDR1 and CDR2 are KGHDR and SFDVKD. The CDR3 contains 13 residues. Trimming removed 10 bases at V and 4 bases at J, with 12 bases between. The CDR3 DNA reads TGTGCCACGGGAGGTGGGGGCACCGGGGAGCTGTTTTTT. Translating it yields CATGGGGTGELFF.

This chain links TRBV6-2 or TRBV6-3 with TRBJ2-2, with 7 bases fitting TRBD2. Germline assignment: CDR1 MNHEY and CDR2 SVGEGT. V shed 4 bases, J shed 5 bases, and the junction held 7 bases outside the gene matches. The CDR3 is 15 amino acids. The CDR3 is CASSFAGESTGELFF. As DNA, the CDR3 is TGTGCCAGCAGTTTTGCGGGAGAGAGTACCGGGGAGCTGTTTTTT.

J is TRBJ1-5 and V is TRBV4-3; D remains ambiguous. V shed 4 bases and J shed 1 base, with 8 bases lying between them. From germline, CDR1 is LGHNA and CDR2 YSLEER. CDR3 length: 14 residues. The CDR3 DNA follows: TGCGCCAGCAGCCCCTATCACAGCAATCAGCCCCAGCATTTT. This encodes CASSPYHSNQPQHF.

Remarks on this clone: Other DNA sequences in the sample encode the same CDR3. The rearrangement links TRBV19 to TRBJ1-6, with TRBD1 identical over 9 bases. The V and J ends lost 5 bases and 6 bases, in that order; junction bases with no gene match: 5. Germline assignment: CDR1 LNHDA and CDR2 SQIVND (reference sequence). This CDR3 spans 15 amino acids. The CDR3 nucleotides are TGTGCCAGTAGTCTTGGACAGGGGACTAATTCACCCCTCCACTTT. This encodes CASSLGQGTNSPLHF.